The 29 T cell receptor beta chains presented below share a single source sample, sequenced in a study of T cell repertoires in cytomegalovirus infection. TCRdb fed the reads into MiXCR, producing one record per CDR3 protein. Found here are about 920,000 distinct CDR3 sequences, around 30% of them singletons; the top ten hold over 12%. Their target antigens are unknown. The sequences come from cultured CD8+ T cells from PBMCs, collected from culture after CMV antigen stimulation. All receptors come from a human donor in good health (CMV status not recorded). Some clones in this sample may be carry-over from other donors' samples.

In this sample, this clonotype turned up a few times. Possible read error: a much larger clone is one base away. DNA for the CDR3: TGTGCCAACAGCTTAGCGGGGGGCCATCCAGATACGCAGTATTTT. Protein: CANSLAGGHPDTQYF. V usage is TRBV7-2 and J usage is TRBJ2-3; TRBD2 aligns across 10 bases. The length of the CDR3 is 15 residues. CDR1 and CDR2 from the germline V gene are SGHTA and FQGNSA. Combining the CDR3 with reference TRBV7-2 and TRBJ2-3 gives the whole variable domain GAGVSQSPSNKVTEKGKDVELRCDPISGHTALYWYRQSLGQGLEFLIYFQGNSAPDKSGLPSDRFSAERTGGSVSTLTIQRTQQEDSAVYLCANSLAGGHPDTQYFGPGTRLTVL.

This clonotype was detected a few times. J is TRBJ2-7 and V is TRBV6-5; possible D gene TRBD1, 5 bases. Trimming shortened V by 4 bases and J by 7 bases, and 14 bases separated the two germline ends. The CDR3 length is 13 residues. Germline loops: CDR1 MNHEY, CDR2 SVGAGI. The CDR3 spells CASSLSGPQEQYF. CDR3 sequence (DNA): TGTGCCAGCAGTTTGTCAGGGCCCCAAGAGCAGTACTTC.

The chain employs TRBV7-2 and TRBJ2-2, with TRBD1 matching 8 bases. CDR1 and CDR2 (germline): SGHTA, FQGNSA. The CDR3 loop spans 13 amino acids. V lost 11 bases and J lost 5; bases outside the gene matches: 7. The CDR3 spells CAGRTGQTGELFF. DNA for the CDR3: TGTGCCGGACGGACAGGGCAAACCGGGGAGCTGTTTTTT.

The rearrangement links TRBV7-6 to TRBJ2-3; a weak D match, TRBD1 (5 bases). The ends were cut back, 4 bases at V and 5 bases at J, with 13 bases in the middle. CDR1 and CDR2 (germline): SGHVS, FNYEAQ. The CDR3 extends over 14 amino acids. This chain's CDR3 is CASSSGPAGDTQYF. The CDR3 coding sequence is TGTGCCAGCAGCTCAGGGCCCGCTGGAGATACGCAGTATTTT.

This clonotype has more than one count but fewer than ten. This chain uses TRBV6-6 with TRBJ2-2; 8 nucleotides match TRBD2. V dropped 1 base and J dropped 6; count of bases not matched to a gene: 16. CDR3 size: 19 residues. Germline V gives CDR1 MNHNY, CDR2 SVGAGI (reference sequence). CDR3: CASSYWDGHTGLVAGELFF. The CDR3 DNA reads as TGTGCCAGCAGTTACTGGGACGGACATACGGGACTAGTCGCCGGGGAGCTGTTTTTT.

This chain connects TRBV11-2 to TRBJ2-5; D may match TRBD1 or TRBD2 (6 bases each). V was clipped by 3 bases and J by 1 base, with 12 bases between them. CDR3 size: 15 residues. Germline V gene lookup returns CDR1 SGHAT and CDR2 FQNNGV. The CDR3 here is CASSFWGAPQETQYF. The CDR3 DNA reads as TGTGCCAGCAGCTTTTGGGGGGCGCCCCAAGAGACCCAGTACTTC.

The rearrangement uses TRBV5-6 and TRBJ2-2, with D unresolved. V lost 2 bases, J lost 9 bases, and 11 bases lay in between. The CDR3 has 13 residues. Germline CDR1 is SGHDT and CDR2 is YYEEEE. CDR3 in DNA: TGTGCCAGCAGCTTATATCCACAGCGGGAGCTGTTTTTT. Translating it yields CASSLYPQRELFF.

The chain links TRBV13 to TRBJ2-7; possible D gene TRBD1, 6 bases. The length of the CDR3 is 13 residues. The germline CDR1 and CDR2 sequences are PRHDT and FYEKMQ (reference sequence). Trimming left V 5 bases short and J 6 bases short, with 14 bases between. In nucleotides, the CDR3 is TGTGCCAGCAGCCTTACAGGGTTCCGCGAGCAGTACGTC. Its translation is CASSLTGFREQYV.

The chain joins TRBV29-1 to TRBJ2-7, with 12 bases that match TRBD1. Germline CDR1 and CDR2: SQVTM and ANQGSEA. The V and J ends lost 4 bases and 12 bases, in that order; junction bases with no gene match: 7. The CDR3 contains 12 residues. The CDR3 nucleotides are TGCAGCGTTGCTGGGACAGGGGGCGCGTGGTACGTC. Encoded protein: CSVAGTGGAWYV.

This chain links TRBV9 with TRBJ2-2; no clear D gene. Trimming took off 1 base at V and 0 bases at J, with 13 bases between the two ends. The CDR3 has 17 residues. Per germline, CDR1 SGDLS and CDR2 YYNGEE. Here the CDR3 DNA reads TGTGCCAGCAGCGTAAGCCGGGTTGAATCGAACACCGGGGAGCTGTTTTTT. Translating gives CASSVSRVESNTGELFF.

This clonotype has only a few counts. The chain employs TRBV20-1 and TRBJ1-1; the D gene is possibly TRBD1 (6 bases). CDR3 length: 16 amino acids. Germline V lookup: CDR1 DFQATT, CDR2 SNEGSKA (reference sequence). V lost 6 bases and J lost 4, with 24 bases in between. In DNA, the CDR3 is TGCAGTGCCAAGAGCGCCGAGGGACACCCGGTCACTGAAGCTTTCTTT. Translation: CSAKSAEGHPVTEAFF.

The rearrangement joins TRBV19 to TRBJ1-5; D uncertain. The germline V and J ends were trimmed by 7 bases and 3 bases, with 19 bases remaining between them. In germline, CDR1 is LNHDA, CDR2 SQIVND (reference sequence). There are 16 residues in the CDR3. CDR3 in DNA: TGTGCCAGTACGGAGACTCGAACTAACCTCAATCAGCCCCAGCATTTT. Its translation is CASTETRTNLNQPQHF.

CDR3 in DNA: TGTGCCAGCAGTTTAGCGCTAAAGGTGACAGGCGGGAACACTGAAGCTTTCTTT. Encoded protein: CASSLALKVTGGNTEAFF. This chain links TRBV12-3 or TRBV12-4 with TRBJ1-1; the D gene is possibly TRBD1 (6 bases). V dropped 0 bases and J dropped 1 base, with 18 bases sitting between them. This CDR3 contains 18 residues.

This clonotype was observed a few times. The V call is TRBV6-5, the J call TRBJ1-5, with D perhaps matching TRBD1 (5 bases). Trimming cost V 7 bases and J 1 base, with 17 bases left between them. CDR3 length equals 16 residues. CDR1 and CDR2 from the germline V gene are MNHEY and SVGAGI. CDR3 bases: TGTGCCAGCAAGGAGGGGCCGGGAAAGAGCAATCAGCCCCAGCATTTT. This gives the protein CASKEGPGKSNQPQHF.

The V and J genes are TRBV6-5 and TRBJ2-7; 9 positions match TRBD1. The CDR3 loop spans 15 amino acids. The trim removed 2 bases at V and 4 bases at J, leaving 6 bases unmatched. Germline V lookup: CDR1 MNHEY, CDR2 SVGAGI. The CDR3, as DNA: TGTGCCAGCAGTTACGCCGAGGACAGGGGATACGAGCAGTACTTC. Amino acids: CASSYAEDRGYEQYF.

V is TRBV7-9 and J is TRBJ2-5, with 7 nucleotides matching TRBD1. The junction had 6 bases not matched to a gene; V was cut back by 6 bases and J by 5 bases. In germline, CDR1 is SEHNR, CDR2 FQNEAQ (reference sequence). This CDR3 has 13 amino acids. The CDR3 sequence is CASRTGRRETQYF. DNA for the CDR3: TGTGCCAGCAGGACAGGGAGAAGGGAGACCCAGTACTTC.

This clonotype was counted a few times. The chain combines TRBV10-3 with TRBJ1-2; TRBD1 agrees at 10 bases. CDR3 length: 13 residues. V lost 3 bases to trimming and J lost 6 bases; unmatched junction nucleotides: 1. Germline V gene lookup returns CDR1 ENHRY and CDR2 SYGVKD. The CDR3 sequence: CAISEDRGHGYTF. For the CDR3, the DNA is TGTGCCATCAGTGAAGACAGGGGGCATGGCTACACCTTC.

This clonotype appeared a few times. The CDR3 is CASAGEAGGRVEQFF. DNA for the CDR3: TGTGCCAGCGCCGGGGAGGCGGGGGGGCGGGTTGAGCAGTTCTTC. V usage is TRBV9 and J usage is TRBJ2-1; 9 bases fit TRBD2. Unmatched junction bases numbered 14, after V lost 7 bases and J lost 9 bases. CDR1 is SGDLS, CDR2 YYNGEE, per germline. The CDR3 is 15 amino acids.

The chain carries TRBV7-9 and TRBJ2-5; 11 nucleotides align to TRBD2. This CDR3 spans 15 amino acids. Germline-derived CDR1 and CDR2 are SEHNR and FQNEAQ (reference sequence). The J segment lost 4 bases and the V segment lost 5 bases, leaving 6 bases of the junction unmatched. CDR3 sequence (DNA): TGTGCCAGCAGCGTGACTAGCGGGGCGTTAGAGACCCAGTACTTC. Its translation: CASSVTSGALETQYF.

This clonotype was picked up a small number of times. The CDR3 loop reads CASSLLGQAPNYGYTF. Written as DNA, the CDR3 is TGTGCCAGCAGCTTACTAGGACAGGCCCCTAACTATGGCTACACCTTC. This chain uses TRBV7-8 with TRBJ1-2; the match to TRBD1 covers 7 bases. The CDR3 contains 16 residues. Germline V gene lookup returns CDR1 SGHVS and CDR2 FQNEAQ. The J segment lost 0 bases and the V segment lost 2 bases, leaving 6 bases of the junction unmatched.

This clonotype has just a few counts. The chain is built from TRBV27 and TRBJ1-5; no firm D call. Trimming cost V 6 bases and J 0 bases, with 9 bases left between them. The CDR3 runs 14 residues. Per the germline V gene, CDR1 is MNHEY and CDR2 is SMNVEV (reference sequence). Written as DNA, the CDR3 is TGTGCCAGCAGAAAAGGAGTTAGCAATCAGCCCCAGCATTTT. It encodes CASRKGVSNQPQHF.

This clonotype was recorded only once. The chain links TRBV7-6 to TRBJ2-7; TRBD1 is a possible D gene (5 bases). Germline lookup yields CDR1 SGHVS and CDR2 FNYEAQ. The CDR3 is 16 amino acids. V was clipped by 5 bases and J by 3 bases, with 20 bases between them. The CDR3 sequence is CASSTKWGQFGYEQYV. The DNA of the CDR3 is TGTGCCAGCAGCACTAAATGGGGCCAGTTCGGCTACGAGCAGTACGTC.

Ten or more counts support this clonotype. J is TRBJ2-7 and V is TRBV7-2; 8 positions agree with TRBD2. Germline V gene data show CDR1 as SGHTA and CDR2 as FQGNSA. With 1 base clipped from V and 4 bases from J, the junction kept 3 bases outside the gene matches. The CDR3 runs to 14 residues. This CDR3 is CASSLGGGIYEQYV. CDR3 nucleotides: TGTGCCAGCAGCTTAGGCGGGGGGATTTACGAGCAGTACGTC.

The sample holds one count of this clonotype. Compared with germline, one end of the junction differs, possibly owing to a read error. CDR3 sequence: CVSSLTYLAGAGNTGELFF. The CDR3 bases are TGTGTCAGCAGCTTAACATACTTAGCGGGGGCCGGGAACACCGGGGAGCTGTTTTTT. The rearrangement links TRBV7-3 to TRBJ2-2, with 9 bases that match TRBD2. There are 19 residues in the CDR3. The V gene's germline CDR1 is SGHTA and CDR2 FQGTGA.

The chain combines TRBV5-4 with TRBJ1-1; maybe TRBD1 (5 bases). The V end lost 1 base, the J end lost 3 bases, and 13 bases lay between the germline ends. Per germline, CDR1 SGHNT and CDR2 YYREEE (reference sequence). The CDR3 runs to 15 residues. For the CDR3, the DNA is TGTGCCAGCAGCTTGATTGGGGCGCAGGACACTGAAGCTTTCTTT. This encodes CASSLIGAQDTEAFF.

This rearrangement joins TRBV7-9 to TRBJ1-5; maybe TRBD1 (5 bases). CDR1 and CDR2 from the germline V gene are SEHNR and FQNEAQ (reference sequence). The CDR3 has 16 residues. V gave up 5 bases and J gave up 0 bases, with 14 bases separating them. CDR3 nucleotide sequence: TGTGCCAGCAGCCTCGGGACGGAAAATAGCAATCAGCCCCAGCATTTT. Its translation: CASSLGTENSNQPQHF. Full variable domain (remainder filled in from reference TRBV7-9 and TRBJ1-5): DTGVSQNPRHKITKRGQNVTFRCDPISEHNRLYWYRQTLGQGPEFLTYFQNEAQLEKSRLLSDRFSAERPKGSFSTLEIQRTEQGDSAMYLCASSLGTENSNQPQHFGDGTRLSIL.

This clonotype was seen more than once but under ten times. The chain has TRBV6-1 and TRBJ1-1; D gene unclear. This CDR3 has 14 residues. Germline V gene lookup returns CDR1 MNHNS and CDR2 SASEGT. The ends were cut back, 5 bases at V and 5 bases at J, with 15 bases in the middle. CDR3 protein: CASSKDGPYTEAFF. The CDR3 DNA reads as TGTGCCAGCAGTAAGGACGGTCCTTATACTGAAGCTTTCTTT.

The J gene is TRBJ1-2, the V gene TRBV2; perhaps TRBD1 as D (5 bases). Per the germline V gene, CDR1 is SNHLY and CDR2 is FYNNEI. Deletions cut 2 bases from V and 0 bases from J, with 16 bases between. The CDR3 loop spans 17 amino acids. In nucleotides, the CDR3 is TGTGCCAGCAGTGAATTGACCCCAGGGCCCACTAACTATGGCTACACCTTC. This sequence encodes CASSELTPGPTNYGYTF.

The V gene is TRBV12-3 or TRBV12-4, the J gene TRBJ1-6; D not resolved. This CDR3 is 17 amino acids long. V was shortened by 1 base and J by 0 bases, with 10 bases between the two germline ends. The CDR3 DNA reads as TGTGCCAGCAGTTTAGAAGGGCATAGCTCCTATAATTCACCCCTCCACTTT. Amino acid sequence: CASSLEGHSSYNSPLHF.